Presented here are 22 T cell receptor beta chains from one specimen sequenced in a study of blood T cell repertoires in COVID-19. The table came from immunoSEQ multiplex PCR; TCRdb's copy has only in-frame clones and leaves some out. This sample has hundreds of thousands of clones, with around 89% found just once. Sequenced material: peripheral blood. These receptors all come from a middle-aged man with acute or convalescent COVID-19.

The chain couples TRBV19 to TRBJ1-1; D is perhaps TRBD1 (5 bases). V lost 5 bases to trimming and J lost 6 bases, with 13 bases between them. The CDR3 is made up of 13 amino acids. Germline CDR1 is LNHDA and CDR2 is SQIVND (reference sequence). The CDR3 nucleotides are TGTGCCAGTAGTCTGCAGGGAACCGCTGAAGCTTTCTTT. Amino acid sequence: CASSLQGTAEAFF.

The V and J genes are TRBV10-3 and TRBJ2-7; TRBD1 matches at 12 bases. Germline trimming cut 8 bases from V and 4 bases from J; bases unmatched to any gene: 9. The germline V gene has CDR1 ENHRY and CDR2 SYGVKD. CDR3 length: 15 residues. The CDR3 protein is CAILDPGQGAYEQYF. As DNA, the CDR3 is TGTGCCATCCTGGACCCGGGACAGGGGGCTTACGAGCAGTACTTC.

CDR3 coding DNA: TGTGCCAGCAGCCAGGGCGTCGGACTAGCGGGAGGCTCCTACGAGCAGTACTTC. Encoded protein: CASSQGVGLAGGSYEQYF. The chain recombines TRBV3-1 (or the pseudogene TRBV3-2) with TRBJ2-7; 14 bases fit TRBD2. The V gene's germline CDR1 is LGHDT and CDR2 YNNKEL (reference sequence). The CDR3 sequence is 18 residues long. Trimming at V came to 3 bases and at J to 0 bases, leaving 7 bases not matched to a gene.

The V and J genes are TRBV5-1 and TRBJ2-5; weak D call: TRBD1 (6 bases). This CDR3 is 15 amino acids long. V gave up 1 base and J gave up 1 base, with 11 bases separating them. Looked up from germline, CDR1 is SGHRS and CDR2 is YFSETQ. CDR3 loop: CASSLRQDPQETQYF. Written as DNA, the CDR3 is TGCGCCAGCAGCTTGCGACAGGACCCCCAAGAGACCCAGTACTTC. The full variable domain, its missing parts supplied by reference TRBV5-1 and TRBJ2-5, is KAGVTQTPRYLIKTRGQQVTLSCSPISGHRSVSWYQQTPGQGLQFLFEYFSETQRNKGNFPGRFSGRQFSNSRSEMNVSTLELGDSALYLCASSLRQDPQETQYFGPGTRLLVL.

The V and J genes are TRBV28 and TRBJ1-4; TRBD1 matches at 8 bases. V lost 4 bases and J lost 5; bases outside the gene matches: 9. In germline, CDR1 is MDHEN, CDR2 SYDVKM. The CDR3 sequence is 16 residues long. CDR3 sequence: CASSSRQGSRNEKLFF. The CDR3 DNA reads TGTGCCAGCAGTTCAAGACAGGGGAGTAGGAATGAAAAACTGTTTTTT. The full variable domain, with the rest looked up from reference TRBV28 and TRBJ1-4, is DVKVTQSSRYLVKRTGEKVFLECVQDMDHENMFWYRQDPGLGLRLIYFSYDVKMKEKGDIPEGYSVSREKKERFSLILESASTNQTSMYLCASSSRQGSRNEKLFFGSGTQLSVL.

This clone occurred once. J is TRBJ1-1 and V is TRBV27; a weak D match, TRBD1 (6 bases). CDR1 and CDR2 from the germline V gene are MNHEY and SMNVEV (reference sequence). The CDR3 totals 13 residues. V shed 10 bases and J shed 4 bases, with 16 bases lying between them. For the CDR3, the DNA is TGTGCCACCAGGGGAGCCTCGGGCACTGAAGCTTTCTTT. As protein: CATRGASGTEAFF.

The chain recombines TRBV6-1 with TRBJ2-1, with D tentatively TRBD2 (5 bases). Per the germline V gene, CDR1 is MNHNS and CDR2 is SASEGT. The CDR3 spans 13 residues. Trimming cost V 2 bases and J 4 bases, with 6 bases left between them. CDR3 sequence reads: CASSEWTYNEQFF. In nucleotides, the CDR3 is TGTGCCAGCAGTGAATGGACTTACAATGAGCAGTTCTTC.

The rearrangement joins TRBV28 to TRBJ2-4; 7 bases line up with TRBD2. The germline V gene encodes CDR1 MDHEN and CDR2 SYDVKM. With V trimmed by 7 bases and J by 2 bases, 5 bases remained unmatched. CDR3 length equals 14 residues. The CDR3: CASTTGGSKNIQYF. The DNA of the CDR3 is TGTGCCAGCACCACGGGGGGATCCAAAAACATTCAGTACTTC.

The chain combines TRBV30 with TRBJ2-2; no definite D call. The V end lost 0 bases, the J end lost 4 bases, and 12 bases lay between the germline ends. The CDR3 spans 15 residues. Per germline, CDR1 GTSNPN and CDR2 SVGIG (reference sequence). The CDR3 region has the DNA TGTGCCTGGAGTGTTCGAGTTCATGTCACCGGGGAGCTGTTTTTT. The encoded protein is CAWSVRVHVTGELFF.

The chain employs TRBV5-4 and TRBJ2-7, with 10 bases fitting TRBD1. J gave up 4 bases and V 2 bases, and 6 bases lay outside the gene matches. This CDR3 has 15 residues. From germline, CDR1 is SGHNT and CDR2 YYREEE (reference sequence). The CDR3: CASSLGDRGRYEQYF. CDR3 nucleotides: TGTGCCAGCAGCTTAGGAGACAGGGGGCGATACGAGCAGTACTTC.

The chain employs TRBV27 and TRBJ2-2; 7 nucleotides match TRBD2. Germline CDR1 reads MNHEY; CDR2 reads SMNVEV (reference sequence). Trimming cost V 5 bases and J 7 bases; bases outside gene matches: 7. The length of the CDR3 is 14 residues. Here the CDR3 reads CASSNHPGGGELFF. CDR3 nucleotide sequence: TGTGCCAGCAGTAACCACCCGGGGGGCGGGGAGCTGTTTTTT.

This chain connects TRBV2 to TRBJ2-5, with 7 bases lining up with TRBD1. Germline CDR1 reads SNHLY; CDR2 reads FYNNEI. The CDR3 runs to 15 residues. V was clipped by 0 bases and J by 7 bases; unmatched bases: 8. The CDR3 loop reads CASSEARGQGVTQYF. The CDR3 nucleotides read TGTGCCAGCAGTGAAGCGAGGGGTCAGGGGGTGACCCAGTACTTC.

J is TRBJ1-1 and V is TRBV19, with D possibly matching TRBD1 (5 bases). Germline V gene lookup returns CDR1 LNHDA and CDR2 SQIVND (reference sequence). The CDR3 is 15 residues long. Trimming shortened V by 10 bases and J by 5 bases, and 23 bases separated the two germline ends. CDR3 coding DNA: TGTGCCACCAACCCCCCGGGGGTGATGGGAACTGAAGCTTTCTTT. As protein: CATNPPGVMGTEAFF. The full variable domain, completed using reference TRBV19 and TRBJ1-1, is DGGITQSPKYLFRKEGQNVTLSCEQNLNHDAMYWYRQDPGQGLRLIYYSQIVNDFQKGDIAEGYSVSREKKESFPLTVTSAQKNPTAFYLCATNPPGVMGTEAFFGQGTRLTVV.

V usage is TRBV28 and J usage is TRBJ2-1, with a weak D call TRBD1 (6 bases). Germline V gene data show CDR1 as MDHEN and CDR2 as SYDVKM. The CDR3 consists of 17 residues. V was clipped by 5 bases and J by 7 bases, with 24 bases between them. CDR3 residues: CASSPLRGDPPGNEQFF. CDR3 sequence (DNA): TGTGCCAGCAGTCCCCTCAGGGGCGACCCACCGGGGAATGAGCAGTTCTTC.

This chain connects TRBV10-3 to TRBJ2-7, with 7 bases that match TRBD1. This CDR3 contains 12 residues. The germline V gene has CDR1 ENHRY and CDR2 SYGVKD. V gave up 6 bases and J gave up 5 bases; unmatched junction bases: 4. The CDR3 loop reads CAIRGTGDEQYF. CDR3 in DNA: TGTGCCATCAGGGGTACAGGGGACGAGCAGTACTTC.

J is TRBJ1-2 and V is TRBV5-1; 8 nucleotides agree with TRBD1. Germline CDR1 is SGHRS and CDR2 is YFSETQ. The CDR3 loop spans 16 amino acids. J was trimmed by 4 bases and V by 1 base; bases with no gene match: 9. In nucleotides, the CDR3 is TGCGCCAGCAGCTTGCGGGTGGCAGGGGGCAGCTATGGCTACACCTTC. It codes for CASSLRVAGGSYGYTF.

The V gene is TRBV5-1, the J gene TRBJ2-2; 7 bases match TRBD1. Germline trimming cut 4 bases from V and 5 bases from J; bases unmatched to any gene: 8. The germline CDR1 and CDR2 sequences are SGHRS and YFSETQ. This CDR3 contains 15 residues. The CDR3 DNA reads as TGCGCCAGCAGCACCCGGACAGGATTAACCGGGGAGCTGTTTTTT. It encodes CASSTRTGLTGELFF.

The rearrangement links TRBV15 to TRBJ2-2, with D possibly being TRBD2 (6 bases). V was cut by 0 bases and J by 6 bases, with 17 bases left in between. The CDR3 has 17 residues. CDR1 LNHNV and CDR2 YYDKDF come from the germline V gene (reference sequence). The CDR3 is CATSRDPGEDLSGELFF. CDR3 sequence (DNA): TGTGCCACCAGCAGAGATCCCGGGGAGGATTTGTCCGGGGAGCTGTTTTTT.

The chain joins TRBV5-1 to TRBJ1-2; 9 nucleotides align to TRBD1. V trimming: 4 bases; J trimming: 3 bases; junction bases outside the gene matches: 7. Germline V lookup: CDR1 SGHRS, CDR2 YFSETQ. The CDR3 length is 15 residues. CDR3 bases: TGCGCCAGCAGCCCGGCGGACAGGGGAGACTATGGCTACACCTTC. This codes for CASSPADRGDYGYTF.

CDR3 DNA: TGCGCCAGCAGCTTGGACCCTAGCGGTAACAATGAGCAGTTCTTC. It specifies CASSLDPSGNNEQFF. The V and J genes are TRBV5-1 and TRBJ2-1; 7 bases fit TRBD2. This CDR3 spans 15 amino acids. Trimming took 0 bases from V and 5 from J; bases not matched to a gene: 5. CDR1 is SGHRS, CDR2 YFSETQ, per germline.

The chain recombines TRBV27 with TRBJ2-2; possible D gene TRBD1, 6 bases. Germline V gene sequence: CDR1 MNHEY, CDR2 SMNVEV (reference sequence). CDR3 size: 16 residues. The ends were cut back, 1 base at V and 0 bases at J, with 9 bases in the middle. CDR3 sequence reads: CASSLLGTTNTGELFF. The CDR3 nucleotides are TGTGCCAGCAGTTTATTAGGGACAACGAACACCGGGGAGCTGTTTTTT.

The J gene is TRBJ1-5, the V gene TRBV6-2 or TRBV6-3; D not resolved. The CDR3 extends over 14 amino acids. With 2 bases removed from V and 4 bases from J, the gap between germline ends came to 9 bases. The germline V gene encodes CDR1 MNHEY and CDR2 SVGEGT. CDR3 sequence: CASSYSTGNQPQHF. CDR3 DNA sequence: TGTGCCAGCAGTTACAGTACGGGAAATCAGCCCCAGCATTTT.